This entry concerns a single T cell receptor (beta chain). These data originate in a study of cytomegalovirus exposure and HLA in healthy donors. This CDR3 has 13 residues. Germline lookup yields CDR1 MDHEN and CDR2 SYDVKM. The V end lost 6 bases, the J end lost 0 bases, and 6 bases lay between the germline ends. The study ran its PCR with 60 Vbeta and 13 Jbeta primers. Assay used: immunoSEQ multiplex PCR; TCRdb lists only in-frame clones, some missing. This table holds 150,000 to 200,000 clones, 80% found once. This TCR derives from a male donor in good health and CMV-seropositive. Sequencing was performed on PBMCs. This chain uses TRBV28 with TRBJ1-3; D possibly corresponds to TRBD1 (5 bases). CDR3 coding DNA: TGTGCCAGCAGAGACAGCTCTGGAAACACCATATATTTT. Amino acids: CASRDSSGNTIYF.